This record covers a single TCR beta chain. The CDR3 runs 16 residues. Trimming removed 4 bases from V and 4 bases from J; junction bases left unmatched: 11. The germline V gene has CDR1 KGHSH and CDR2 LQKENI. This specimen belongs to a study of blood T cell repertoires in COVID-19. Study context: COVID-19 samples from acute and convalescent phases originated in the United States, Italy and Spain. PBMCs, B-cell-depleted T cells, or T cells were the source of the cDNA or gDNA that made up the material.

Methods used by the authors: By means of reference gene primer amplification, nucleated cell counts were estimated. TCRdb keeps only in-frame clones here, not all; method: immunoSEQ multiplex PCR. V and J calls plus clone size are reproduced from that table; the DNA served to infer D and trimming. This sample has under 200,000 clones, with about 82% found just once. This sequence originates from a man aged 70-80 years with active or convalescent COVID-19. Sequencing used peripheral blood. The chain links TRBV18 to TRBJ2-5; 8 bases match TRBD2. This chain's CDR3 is CASSLGLARGGETQYF. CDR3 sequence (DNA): TGTGCCAGCTCACTTGGACTAGCTCGGGGTGGAGAGACCCAGTACTTC.